This note documents a single T cell receptor beta chain sequence. Its antigen is as yet unknown. The data stem from a study of cytomegalovirus exposure and HLA in healthy donors. The study's findings and limits: Exclusion applied to some V segments, including TRBV6-2 and TRBV6-3, as they were indistinguishable. Clonal expansion, a later analysis showed, was greater in HLA-associated TCR beta chains than in equally common others.

It was with 60 Vbeta and 13 Jbeta primers that the PCR ran. Sequencing used immunoSEQ multiplex PCR; TCRdb keeps in-frame clones, though not all of them. The profile shows about 160,000 clones, roughly 80% of them singletons. V lost 0 bases, J lost 3 bases, and 1 base stayed unmatched. The CDR3 extends over 14 amino acids. CDR1 is SGDLS and CDR2 is YYNGEE in the germline V gene. This TCR came from a girl aged 2 to 10 in good health and CMV-seropositive. What was sequenced was PBMCs. This sequence joins TRBV9 and TRBJ2-7; 9 nucleotides line up with TRBD1. CDR3 sequence (DNA): TGTGCCAGCAGCGTAGGACAGGGGGACTACGAGCAGTACTTC. Its protein is CASSVGQGDYEQYF.